A single sample is the source of the 28 T cell receptor beta chains below, sequenced in a study of cytomegalovirus exposure and HLA in healthy donors. The PCR employed 60 Vbeta primers together with 13 Jbeta primers. Method: immunoSEQ multiplex PCR; TCRdb's copy keeps in-frame clones and lacks some. The sample holds about 79,000 clones, around two thirds seen once. The sample was PBMCs. These receptors were obtained from a woman aged 50 to 65 in good health and CMV-seropositive.

This clone was detected only once. The rearrangement joins TRBV6-6 to TRBJ1-5, with unresolved D. Trimming shortened V by 3 bases and J by 0 bases, and 9 bases separated the two germline ends. Germline V gene data show CDR1 as MNHNY and CDR2 as SVGAGI (reference sequence). The CDR3 has 15 residues. The CDR3 reads CASSYGRYSNQPQHF. The CDR3 region has the DNA TGTGCCAGCAGTTATGGCAGATATAGCAATCAGCCCCAGCATTTT.

As DNA, the CDR3 is TGCGCCAGCAGCTTGGCGGTGGGACAGCAAGAGACCCAGTACTTC. Protein sequence: CASSLAVGQQETQYF. The chain links TRBV5-1 to TRBJ2-5, with 7 nucleotides matching TRBD1. Germline V gives CDR1 SGHRS, CDR2 YFSETQ. The ends lost 0 bases at V and 2 bases at J; junction bases unmatched: 4. This CDR3 has 15 amino acids.

This clone showed up just a few times. Written as DNA, the CDR3 is TGCGCCAGCAGCTTGATCGTGAGGGATAACGCCGGGGAGCTGTTTTTT. Translating it yields CASSLIVRDNAGELFF. The chain links TRBV5-1 to TRBJ2-2; tentative D call: TRBD2 (5 bases). This CDR3 is 16 amino acids long. The V gene's germline CDR1 is SGHRS and CDR2 YFSETQ. Trimming cost V 1 base and J 6 bases, with 16 bases left between them.

The J gene is TRBJ1-1, the V gene TRBV5-5, with D unclear. The CDR3 runs 13 residues. The V end was cut by 4 bases, the J end by 7 bases, with 14 bases between. CDR1 and CDR2 (germline): SGHKS, YYEKEE (reference sequence). In DNA, the CDR3 is TGTGCCAGCAGCCCCTCAATGTTACTTGAAGCTTTCTTT. Its translation is CASSPSMLLEAFF.

The CDR3 coding sequence is TGTGCCAGCAGCGCAGAAGGGGGAACGAACACTGAAGCTTTCTTT. It encodes CASSAEGGTNTEAFF. The chain combines TRBV5-6 with TRBJ1-1, with TRBD1 as a possible D gene (6 bases). V gave up 4 bases and J gave up 1 base, with 14 bases separating them. Germline loops: CDR1 SGHDT, CDR2 YYEEEE. The CDR3 length is 15 residues.

This clone came up a few times. The chain carries TRBV5-4 and TRBJ2-2; tentatively, D is TRBD1 (5 bases). Germline V gene lookup returns CDR1 SGHNT and CDR2 YYREEE (reference sequence). Trimming removed 0 bases from V and 5 bases from J, with 8 bases in between. CDR3 length: 14 residues. The CDR3 DNA sequence: TGTGCCAGCAGCTTGGCCTCAGGGACCGGGGAGCTGTTTTTT. This translates into CASSLASGTGELFF.

The genes are TRBV7-3 and TRBJ2-5; 11 nucleotides agree with TRBD2. There are 15 residues in the CDR3. Looked up from germline, CDR1 is SGHTA and CDR2 is FQGTGA. V lost 0 bases and J lost 4; bases outside the gene matches: 1. For the CDR3, the DNA is TGTGCCAGCAGCTTAACTAGCGGGGGGGCAGAGACCCAGTACTTC. This sequence encodes CASSLTSGGAETQYF.

To note about this clone: The identical CDR3 is also encoded by other nucleotide sequences in the sample. The V call is TRBV7-3, the J call TRBJ2-2, with 7 bases fitting TRBD1. CDR1 SGHTA and CDR2 FQGTGA come from the germline V gene. V shed 5 bases, J shed 2 bases, and the junction held 5 bases outside the gene matches. CDR3 length: 15 residues. The CDR3, as DNA: TGTGCCAGCAGCCGGGACAGCTTAAACACCGGGGAGCTGTTTTTT. Translating gives CASSRDSLNTGELFF.

This clone was recorded a few times. This chain uses TRBV7-7 with TRBJ2-5; maybe TRBD2 (7 bases). CDR1 and CDR2 (germline): SSHAT, FNYEAQ (reference sequence). CDR3 size: 15 residues. Trimming stripped 5 bases from V and 2 bases from J, with 15 bases between. The CDR3 sequence is CASSQGGGPQETQYF. The CDR3 DNA sequence: TGTGCCAGCAGCCAAGGGGGGGGGCCACAAGAGACCCAGTACTTC.

This clone was observed a handful of times. The chain combines TRBV13 with TRBJ1-2; D gene unclear. Trimming stripped 5 bases from V and 5 bases from J, with 21 bases between. CDR1 is PRHDT, CDR2 FYEKMQ, per germline (reference sequence). The CDR3 sequence is 16 residues long. The CDR3 region is CASSLPGTVGLYGYTF. CDR3 sequence (DNA): TGTGCCAGCAGCCTACCGGGAACAGTGGGTCTTTATGGCTACACCTTC.

The CDR3 bases are TGTGCCAGCAGCGCTGGACAGGCAAACTATGGCTACACCTTC. Its protein product is CASSAGQANYGYTF. The V and J genes are TRBV9 and TRBJ1-2, with 7 bases identical to TRBD1. From germline, CDR1 is SGDLS and CDR2 YYNGEE. V lost 3 bases to trimming and J lost 2 bases; unmatched junction nucleotides: 4. This CDR3 has 14 amino acids.

The V gene is TRBV9, the J gene TRBJ2-5; D perhaps matches TRBD2 (7 bases). Germline loops: CDR1 SGDLS, CDR2 YYNGEE. The CDR3 length is 15 residues. V dropped 2 bases and J dropped 5 bases, with 16 bases sitting between them. The CDR3 nucleotides read TGTGCCAGCAGCGTTGAGGGGGGGACTCGGGAGACCCAGTACTTC. Protein product: CASSVEGGTRETQYF.

The chain has TRBV18 and TRBJ2-7; D possibly corresponds to TRBD1 (5 bases). Germline CDR1 and CDR2: KGHSH and LQKENI. CDR3 size: 14 residues. Trimming shortened V by 2 bases and J by 4 bases, and 12 bases separated the two germline ends. This CDR3 reads CASSPGREAYEQYF. The CDR3 DNA sequence: TGTGCCAGCTCACCAGGCAGGGAAGCGTACGAGCAGTACTTC. Looking up the rest from reference TRBV18 and TRBJ2-7 gives the full variable domain: NAGVMQNPRHLVRRRGQEARLRCSPMKGHSHVYWYRQLPEEGLKFMVYLQKENIIDESGMPKERFSAEFPKEGPSILRIQQVVRGDSAAYFCASSPGREAYEQYFGPGTRLTVT.

A few counts support this clone. Possible read error: a much larger clone is one base away. Other DNA sequences within the sample encode an identical CDR3. This chain links TRBV11-1 with TRBJ1-6, with D maybe TRBD1 (5 bases). The germline CDR1 and CDR2 sequences are SGHAT and FQDESV (reference sequence). This CDR3 contains 17 residues. The DNA of the CDR3 is TGTGCCAGCAGCTTAGCCCGGGGGAGCTCCTATAACTCACCCCTCCACTTT. Protein product: CASSLARGSSYNSPLHF.

In its sample, this clone was seen once. V is TRBV7-3 and J is TRBJ2-1; TRBD1 aligns across 9 bases. Germline V gives CDR1 SGHTA, CDR2 FQGTGA. Unmatched junction bases numbered 6, after V lost 2 bases and J lost 4 bases. The CDR3 totals 16 residues. CDR3 protein: CASSLFPGQGYNEQFF. The CDR3 nucleotides read TGTGCCAGCAGCTTATTTCCGGGACAGGGTTACAATGAGCAGTTCTTC.

The table lists this clone with a few counts. CDR3 in DNA: TGTGCCAGCAGCAGACAGGGGACATCGGAGCAGTACTTC. This gives the protein CASSRQGTSEQYF. V and J are TRBV14 and TRBJ2-7, with 8 positions matching TRBD1. The V gene end was trimmed by 5 bases and the J gene end by 7 bases; junction bases not matched to a gene: 7. This CDR3 spans 13 amino acids. The germline V gene encodes CDR1 SGHDN and CDR2 FVKESK.

This clone was seen only a few times. This chain connects TRBV6-1 to TRBJ2-1, with 9 positions matching TRBD2. From germline, CDR1 is MNHNS and CDR2 SASEGT. Losses at the gene ends were 7 bases for V and 7 bases for J; bases not matched to a gene: 8. The CDR3 extends over 14 amino acids. CDR3 nucleotide sequence: TGTGCCAGCACGGACGGGACTAGCCTTAATGAGCAGTTCTTC. Residues: CASTDGTSLNEQFF.

The chain is built from TRBV13 and TRBJ2-1; D gene ambiguous. The CDR3 covers 11 residues. Germline V gives CDR1 PRHDT, CDR2 FYEKMQ (reference sequence). V lost 4 bases, J lost 10 bases, and 8 bases lay in between. The CDR3 nucleotides read TGTGCCAGCAGCTCAACACAGGAGCAGTTCTTC. Translated: CASSSTQEQFF.

The V and J genes are TRBV5-6 and TRBJ1-5; possible D gene TRBD1, 5 bases. The CDR3 runs to 15 residues. The germline V gene encodes CDR1 SGHDT and CDR2 YYEEEE. V was cut by 2 bases and J by 0 bases, with 9 bases left in between. The CDR3 loop reads CASSFGHNSNQPQHF. The CDR3 DNA sequence: TGTGCCAGCAGCTTTGGACATAATAGCAATCAGCCCCAGCATTTT.

This clone showed up just once. The V call is TRBV13, the J call TRBJ1-1; D ambiguous. The length of the CDR3 is 13 residues. Germline loops: CDR1 PRHDT, CDR2 FYEKMQ (reference sequence). V was trimmed by 5 bases and J by 5 bases, leaving 12 bases between them. This CDR3 is CASSPRRSTEAFF. In nucleotides, the CDR3 is TGTGCCAGCAGCCCACGTAGGAGTACTGAAGCTTTCTTT.

This clone was observed a few times. The chain links TRBV5-6 to TRBJ2-5; 14 nucleotides match TRBD2. Per germline, CDR1 SGHDT and CDR2 YYEEEE. V lost 3 bases and J lost 9; bases outside the gene matches: 7. CDR3 length: 15 amino acids. The DNA for the CDR3 is TGTGCCAGCAGCTCCCAGACTAGCGGGGGGGAGGCCCAGTACTTC. Its translation is CASSSQTSGGEAQYF.

The chain uses TRBV12-1 and TRBJ2-3; whether TRBD2, the table's D call, matches the DNA was not checked. TRBV12-1 is assigned pseudogene status. The CDR3 is 15 amino acids. CDR3: CASTAVAIITDTQYF. The CDR3 DNA reads TGTGCCAGCACCGCGGTGGCGATAATCACAGATACGCAGTATTTT.

This chain uses TRBV21-1 with TRBJ2-7; TRBD1, the table's D call, was not compared with the DNA. TRBV21-1 is designated a pseudogene. This CDR3 comprises 14 residues. CDR3 protein: CASEQRSAFYEQYF. Written as DNA, the CDR3 is TGTGCCAGCGAACAGAGATCAGCCTTCTACGAGCAGTACTTC.

Comments on this clone: A junction end diverges from the germline sequence, so it may reflect a read error. The sample carries other DNA sequences with the same CDR3. The V gene is TRBV30, the J gene TRBJ1-1; D gene unclear. CDR3 size: 13 residues. Looked up from germline, CDR1 is GTSNPN and CDR2 is SVGIG (reference sequence). This chain's CDR3 is CAWSPGRNTEAFF. CDR3 nucleotides: TGCGCCTGGAGTCCGGGGAGAAACACTGAAGCTTTCTTT. Supplemented by reference TRBV30 and TRBJ1-1, the full variable domain reads SQTIHQWPATLVQPVGSPLSLECTVEGTSNPNLYWYRQAAGRGLQLLFYSVGIGQISSEVPQNLSASRPQDRQFILSSKKLLLSDSGFYLCAWSPGRNTEAFFGQGTRLTVV.

The V call is TRBV25-1, the J call TRBJ2-5; D possibly corresponds to TRBD2 (5 bases). CDR1 and CDR2 (germline): MGHDK, SYGVNS. Trimming took 1 base from V and 2 from J, leaving 14 bases between them. There are 16 residues in the CDR3. CDR3 DNA: TGTGCCAGCAGTGAATCTGGGCGGGCAGAGCAAGAGACCCAGTACTTC. Amino acid sequence: CASSESGRAEQETQYF.

The rearrangement uses TRBV5-1 and TRBJ2-3, with 12 bases fitting TRBD2. Germline CDR1 SGHRS, CDR2 YFSETQ. The CDR3 spans 16 residues. V gave up 4 bases and J gave up 4 bases; unmatched junction bases: 7. The CDR3 protein is CASSASGGALPDTQYF. As DNA, the CDR3 is TGCGCCAGCAGCGCTAGCGGGGGGGCCCTCCCAGATACGCAGTATTTT.

The chain employs TRBV7-9 and TRBJ2-1, with 8 bases matching TRBD2. This CDR3 contains 15 residues. CDR1 and CDR2 (germline): SEHNR, FQNEAQ (reference sequence). With 5 bases clipped from V and 7 bases from J, the junction kept 10 bases outside the gene matches. The DNA for the CDR3 is TGTGCCAGCAGCCCCAGACTAGCGTCTGCAAATGAGCAGTTCTTC. This encodes CASSPRLASANEQFF.

The chain joins TRBV5-1 to TRBJ2-1; perhaps TRBD2 as D (6 bases). Between the trimmed V and J ends, which lost 5 bases and 7 bases, there was a span of 13 bases. The CDR3 runs to 13 residues. Germline CDR1 and CDR2: SGHRS and YFSETQ. The CDR3 DNA reads as TGCGCCAGCAGACAAGACCGGGGGAATGAGCAGTTCTTC. Its protein is CASRQDRGNEQFF.